The next 29 T cell receptor beta chains were all read from a single sample in a study of T cells in Graves' hyperthyroidism and ophthalmopathy. The CDR3 regions of TCR beta were amplified from RNA transcripts. The TCR CDR3 first-round RT-PCR relied on the HTBI primer set. TCRdb re-analysed the multiplex PCR reads in MiXCR, keeping a single row per CDR3 protein. Found here are around 620,000 distinct CDR3 sequences, around 15% of them singletons; the top ten hold 3.8%. Material: blood. These receptor sequences come from a woman in her twenties or thirties with Graves' hyperthyroidism.

This sequence joins TRBV5-1 and TRBJ2-7, with 7 nucleotides matching TRBD1. This CDR3 is 12 amino acids long. Germline V gene sequence: CDR1 SGHRS, CDR2 YFSETQ. V lost 4 bases, J lost 9 bases, and 7 bases stayed unmatched. In nucleotides, the CDR3 is TGCGCCAGCAGCGACCGACAGGGATGGCAGTACTTC. Encoded protein: CASSDRQGWQYF.

Many counts were recorded for this clonotype. The rearrangement joins TRBV12-3 or TRBV12-4 to TRBJ2-7; D is perhaps TRBD1 or TRBD2 (6 bases each). The V end was cut by 4 bases, the J end by 3 bases, with 13 bases between. CDR3 length: 14 residues. The CDR3, as DNA: TGTGCCAGCAGTTCGGGCGGGGACAACTACGAGCAGTACTTC. It codes for CASSSGGDNYEQYF.

Ten or more counts support this clonotype. CDR3 nucleotide sequence: TGTGCCAGCAGCTGGGCCCTATGGACCCCGAAGCACTACGAGCAGTACTTC. Translation: CASSWALWTPKHYEQYF. This chain joins TRBV11-2 and TRBJ2-7; no clear D gene. V was trimmed by 4 bases and J by 3 bases, leaving 22 bases between them. The germline V gene encodes CDR1 SGHAT and CDR2 FQNNGV. The CDR3 runs 17 residues.

This clonotype showed up just a few times. V is TRBV7-2 and J is TRBJ2-2; D is perhaps TRBD1 or TRBD2 (5 bases each). From germline, CDR1 is SGHTA and CDR2 FQGNSA. The CDR3 consists of 16 residues. Trimming stripped 4 bases from V and 1 base from J, with 13 bases between. CDR3 coding DNA: TGTGCCAGCAGCTCCCGGGGACGACTGAACACCGGGGAGCTGTTTTTT. Translated, it gives CASSSRGRLNTGELFF. The variable domain in full, with the rest retrieved from reference TRBV7-2 and TRBJ2-2, is GAGVSQSPSNKVTEKGKDVELRCDPISGHTALYWYRQSLGQGLEFLIYFQGNSAPDKSGLPSDRFSAERTGGSVSTLTIQRTQQEDSAVYLCASSSRGRLNTGELFFGEGSRLTVL.

This clonotype was counted only a few times. The J gene is TRBJ1-6, the V gene TRBV28, with D unresolved. Between the trimmed V and J ends, which lost 6 bases and 5 bases, there was a span of 14 bases. CDR1 is MDHEN, CDR2 SYDVKM, per germline. This CDR3 is built from 15 residues. This CDR3 is CASSLPGLDNSPLHF. The CDR3 region has the DNA TGTGCCAGCAGCCTGCCCGGACTGGATAATTCACCCCTCCACTTT.

This clonotype was seen ten or more times. The chain combines TRBV7-8 with TRBJ2-7, with 8 positions matching TRBD1. The junction had 5 bases not matched to a gene; V was cut back by 10 bases and J by 3 bases. Looked up from germline, CDR1 is SGHVS and CDR2 is FQNEAQ. CDR3 size: 12 residues. CDR3 region: CATSDRVYEQYF. The CDR3, as DNA: TGTGCCACCTCGGACAGGGTCTACGAGCAGTACTTC. Drawing the rest from reference TRBV7-8 and TRBJ2-7, the complete variable domain is GAGVSQSPRYKVAKRGQDVALRCDPISGHVSLFWYQQALGQGPEFLTYFQNEAQLDKSGLPSDRFFAERPEGSVSTLKIQRTQQEDSAVYLCATSDRVYEQYFGPGTRLTVT.

There are many counts of this clonotype. The rearrangement links TRBV28 to TRBJ2-3; 10 bases match TRBD2. This CDR3 is 17 amino acids long. With V trimmed by 7 bases and J by 0 bases, 10 bases remained unmatched. Germline V lookup: CDR1 MDHEN, CDR2 SYDVKM. CDR3 bases: TGTGCCAGCAAGGCCAACCTAGCGGGAGCAAGCACAGATACGCAGTATTTT. It is translated as CASKANLAGASTDTQYF. The variable domain in full, completed from reference TRBV28 and TRBJ2-3, reads DVKVTQSSRYLVKRTGEKVFLECVQDMDHENMFWYRQDPGLGLRLIYFSYDVKMKEKGDIPEGYSVSREKKERFSLILESASTNQTSMYLCASKANLAGASTDTQYFGPGTRLTVL.

There are a few counts of this clonotype. The chain joins TRBV12-3 or TRBV12-4 to TRBJ2-7; D unresolved. The V end was cut by 3 bases, the J end by 5 bases, with 23 bases between. This CDR3 spans 17 amino acids. CDR3 in DNA: TGTGCCAGCAGTTTGAAAGGTCTGGGTATAGGAGTCCACGAGCAGTACTTC. Its translation is CASSLKGLGIGVHEQYF.

The J gene is TRBJ1-2, the V gene TRBV7-9; 9 positions agree with TRBD1. CDR1 is SEHNR, CDR2 FQNEAQ, per germline (reference sequence). V dropped 6 bases and J dropped 4; count of bases not matched to a gene: 9. The CDR3 runs 15 residues. The CDR3 spells CASRPGDREGYGYTF. The CDR3 region has the DNA TGTGCCAGCAGGCCCGGGGACAGGGAGGGCTATGGCTACACCTTC. The variable domain in full, with the rest retrieved from reference TRBV7-9 and TRBJ1-2, is DTGVSQNPRHKITKRGQNVTFRCDPISEHNRLYWYRQTLGQGPEFLTYFQNEAQLEKSRLLSDRFSAERPKGSFSTLEIQRTEQGDSAMYLCASRPGDREGYGYTFGSGTRLTVV.

The chain links TRBV19 to TRBJ2-4, with D possibly being TRBD1 (6 bases). The germline V and J ends were trimmed by 0 bases and 9 bases, with 15 bases remaining between them. CDR3 size: 15 residues. In germline, CDR1 is LNHDA, CDR2 SQIVND (reference sequence). The CDR3, as DNA: TGTGCCAGTAGTATAGATGGGGACATGAAGGCCATTCAGTACTTC. Encoded protein: CASSIDGDMKAIQYF.

In regard to this clonotype: At one boundary the junction diverges from the germline segment, which might be a read error. The chain recombines TRBV7-3 with TRBJ2-7; the match to TRBD2 covers 7 bases. The CDR3 is 17 amino acids. CDR1 and CDR2 from the germline V gene are SGHTA and FQGTGA. CDR3 region: CASSQEEAGGSFYEQYF. The DNA of the CDR3 is TGCGCCAGCAGCCAAGAAGAAGCTGGCGGGAGTTTCTACGAGCAGTACTTC.

This clonotype appeared a few times. The genes are TRBV5-5 and TRBJ1-2; TRBD1 might be the D (5 bases). Trimming took 4 bases from V and 5 from J, leaving 18 bases between them. Germline V CDR1 and CDR2: SGHKS, YYEKEE (reference sequence). The CDR3 loop spans 15 amino acids. CDR3 DNA sequence: TGTGCCAGCAGCACCACTATCGGGGCACCATATGGCTACACCTTC. Its protein product is CASSTTIGAPYGYTF.

This clonotype occurred many times. The V call is TRBV7-2, the J call TRBJ2-3; D is unresolved. Trimming stripped 2 bases from V and 6 bases from J, with 6 bases between. The CDR3 covers 12 residues. Germline CDR1 and CDR2: SGHTA and FQGNSA. The CDR3 loop is CASSLMGDTQYF. The CDR3 nucleotides are TGTGCCAGCAGCTTAATGGGGGATACGCAGTATTTT.

This clonotype was counted a few times. The chain employs TRBV20-1 and TRBJ2-1; perhaps TRBD2 as D (5 bases). Germline CDR1 reads DFQATT; CDR2 reads SNEGSKA (reference sequence). CDR3 length: 15 residues. V lost 4 bases and J lost 8, with 21 bases in between. CDR3 sequence reads: CSANPIASSGHEQFF. CDR3 nucleotide sequence: TGCAGTGCTAACCCGATAGCGTCCTCAGGCCATGAGCAGTTCTTC.

Ten or more counts support this clonotype. J is TRBJ2-3 and V is TRBV7-9; 8 nucleotides match TRBD2. From germline, CDR1 is SEHNR and CDR2 FQNEAQ (reference sequence). CDR3 length equals 14 residues. V lost 5 bases and J lost 8; bases outside the gene matches: 9. The CDR3 bases are TGTGCCAGCAGCGGACCCGGACTAGCACTTACGCAGTATTTT. Its protein is CASSGPGLALTQYF.

This clonotype has only a few counts. V is TRBV24-1 and J is TRBJ2-6; TRBD1 matches 9 bases. V shed 3 bases and J 1 base; nucleotides not matched to a gene: 18. Germline lookup yields CDR1 KGHDR and CDR2 SFDVKD. There are 22 residues in the CDR3. CDR3: CATSDQLTTPGQGSSGANVLTF. In DNA, the CDR3 is TGTGCCACCAGTGATCAACTAACCACCCCCGGACAGGGGTCGTCTGGGGCCAACGTCCTGACTTTC.

This clonotype has more than one count but fewer than ten. The CDR3 region is CASSLVYGGFSDYTF. In DNA form, the CDR3 reads TGCGCCAGCAGCTTGGTTTACGGGGGCTTCTCGGACTACACCTTC. The chain carries TRBV5-1 and TRBJ1-2, with D possibly matching TRBD1 (6 bases). The CDR3 consists of 15 residues. CDR1 is SGHRS and CDR2 is YFSETQ in the germline V gene. V lost 0 bases to trimming and J lost 10 bases, with 19 bases between them.

This chain joins TRBV12-3 or TRBV12-4 and TRBJ2-1, with 9 nucleotides matching TRBD2. Trimming removed 3 bases from V and 0 bases from J; junction bases left unmatched: 12. The CDR3 extends over 19 amino acids. The CDR3 DNA reads TGTGCCAGCAGTTTTTGGAGACTAGCGGACATGAGCTCCTACAATGAGCAGTTCTTC. It is translated as CASSFWRLADMSSYNEQFF.

The CDR3 is CASSGVEAGSSGANVLTF. The CDR3 region has the DNA TGTGCCAGCAGTGGGGTCGAGGCAGGTAGCTCTGGGGCCAACGTCCTGACTTTC. The V call is TRBV2, the J call TRBJ2-6; no clear D. The CDR3 is made up of 18 amino acids. Trimming stripped 4 bases from V and 0 bases from J, with 16 bases between. In germline, CDR1 is SNHLY, CDR2 FYNNEI.

There are many counts of this clonotype. The chain couples TRBV20-1 to TRBJ2-2, with D perhaps assigned TRBD1 or TRBD2 (6 bases each). The CDR3 is made up of 14 amino acids. V shed 2 bases and J shed 7 bases, with 14 bases lying between them. Germline V gene sequence: CDR1 DFQATT, CDR2 SNEGSKA (reference sequence). The CDR3 is CSARPWGANGELFF. CDR3 sequence (DNA): TGCAGTGCTAGACCTTGGGGGGCTAACGGGGAGCTGTTTTTT.

The V call is TRBV7-3, the J call TRBJ2-1, with unresolved D. CDR3 length equals 16 residues. V gave up 2 bases and J gave up 0 bases, with 11 bases separating them. The V gene's germline CDR1 is SGHTA and CDR2 FQGTGA. CDR3 nucleotide sequence: TGTGCCAGCAGCTTATACGGCTCTCCCTCCTACAATGAGCAGTTCTTC. Its protein product is CASSLYGSPSYNEQFF.

A few counts support this clonotype. The chain's CDR3 is CASSPILAGLYNEQFF. The CDR3 bases are TGTGCCAGTAGTCCCATTTTAGCGGGGCTTTACAATGAGCAGTTCTTC. V and J are TRBV19 and TRBJ2-1, with TRBD2 matching over 8 bases. Germline CDR1 LNHDA, CDR2 SQIVND (reference sequence). V was pared by 5 bases and J by 4 bases, with 10 bases of the junction left unmatched. CDR3 length: 16 residues. The full variable domain, completed using reference TRBV19 and TRBJ2-1, is DGGITQSPKYLFRKEGQNVTLSCEQNLNHDAMYWYRQDPGQGLRLIYYSQIVNDFQKGDIAEGYSVSREKKESFPLTVTSAQKNPTAFYLCASSPILAGLYNEQFFGPGTRLTVL.

This clonotype was counted between two and nine times. The CDR3 DNA follows: TGTGCCAGCAGCTTTAGGACGGGCTCGAACACTGAAGCTTTCTTT. Its protein product is CASSFRTGSNTEAFF. The chain recombines TRBV11-3 with TRBJ1-1; D is uncertain. Trimming took off 3 bases at V and 1 base at J, with 12 bases between the two ends. The length of the CDR3 is 15 residues. The germline gives CDR1 SGHNT, CDR2 YENEEA.

This clonotype was seen repeatedly, ten times or more. The chain couples TRBV6-5 to TRBJ1-1; no reliable D call. Germline assignment: CDR1 MNHEY and CDR2 SVGAGI. This CDR3 is built from 12 residues. V was shortened by 2 bases and J by 8 bases, with 9 bases between the two germline ends. The CDR3 coding sequence is TGTGCCAGCAGTTACGCGGCCTCGGAAGCTTTCTTT. It codes for CASSYAASEAFF.

This clonotype was recorded at least ten times. The rearrangement uses TRBV12-3 or TRBV12-4 and TRBJ2-7; D is unclear. The CDR3 totals 13 residues. V was trimmed by 2 bases and J by 5 bases, leaving 10 bases between them. The CDR3 region is CASSLNTEHEQYF. CDR3 nucleotides: TGTGCCAGCAGTTTAAACACCGAACACGAGCAGTACTTC.

This clonotype was counted ten times or more. This rearrangement joins TRBV2 to TRBJ2-7; TRBD1 agrees at 8 bases. The junction had 7 bases not matched to a gene; V was cut back by 6 bases and J by 6 bases. This CDR3 is 13 amino acids long. Per germline, CDR1 SNHLY and CDR2 FYNNEI. The CDR3 nucleotides read TGTGCCAGCAGGCAATTACAGGGGGGCGAGCAGTACTTC. Its protein is CASRQLQGGEQYF.

This clonotype has at least ten counts. The chain joins TRBV28 to TRBJ2-1; maybe TRBD1 (6 bases). This CDR3 spans 14 amino acids. CDR1 and CDR2 from the germline V gene are MDHEN and SYDVKM. V lost 5 bases to trimming and J lost 8 bases, with 16 bases between them. The CDR3, as DNA: TGTGCCAGCAGTCCTCCAGACAGGTCCCATGAGCAGTTCTTC. The encoded protein is CASSPPDRSHEQFF. Looking up the rest from reference TRBV28 and TRBJ2-1 gives the full variable domain: DVKVTQSSRYLVKRTGEKVFLECVQDMDHENMFWYRQDPGLGLRLIYFSYDVKMKEKGDIPEGYSVSREKKERFSLILESASTNQTSMYLCASSPPDRSHEQFFGPGTRLTVL.

This rearrangement joins TRBV7-9 to TRBJ1-5, with a weak D call TRBD1 (6 bases). This CDR3 spans 15 amino acids. V lost 5 bases, J lost 1 base, and 12 bases lay in between. From germline, CDR1 is SEHNR and CDR2 FQNEAQ (reference sequence). This chain's CDR3 is CASSPPGQSNQPQHF. CDR3 DNA sequence: TGTGCCAGCAGCCCCCCCGGACAGAGCAATCAGCCCCAGCATTTT.

This clonotype was picked up many times. The chain links TRBV30 to TRBJ2-7; D gene ambiguous. CDR1 is GTSNPN, CDR2 SVGIG, per germline (reference sequence). CDR3 length: 14 residues. V gave up 4 bases and J gave up 3 bases, with 16 bases separating them. The CDR3 sequence is CAWKEVISNYEQYF. The CDR3 nucleotides read TGTGCCTGGAAAGAGGTGATTAGCAACTACGAGCAGTACTTC. Full variable domain (missing parts from reference TRBV30 and TRBJ2-7): SQTIHQWPATLVQPVGSPLSLECTVEGTSNPNLYWYRQAAGRGLQLLFYSVGIGQISSEVPQNLSASRPQDRQFILSSKKLLLSDSGFYLCAWKEVISNYEQYFGPGTRLTVT.